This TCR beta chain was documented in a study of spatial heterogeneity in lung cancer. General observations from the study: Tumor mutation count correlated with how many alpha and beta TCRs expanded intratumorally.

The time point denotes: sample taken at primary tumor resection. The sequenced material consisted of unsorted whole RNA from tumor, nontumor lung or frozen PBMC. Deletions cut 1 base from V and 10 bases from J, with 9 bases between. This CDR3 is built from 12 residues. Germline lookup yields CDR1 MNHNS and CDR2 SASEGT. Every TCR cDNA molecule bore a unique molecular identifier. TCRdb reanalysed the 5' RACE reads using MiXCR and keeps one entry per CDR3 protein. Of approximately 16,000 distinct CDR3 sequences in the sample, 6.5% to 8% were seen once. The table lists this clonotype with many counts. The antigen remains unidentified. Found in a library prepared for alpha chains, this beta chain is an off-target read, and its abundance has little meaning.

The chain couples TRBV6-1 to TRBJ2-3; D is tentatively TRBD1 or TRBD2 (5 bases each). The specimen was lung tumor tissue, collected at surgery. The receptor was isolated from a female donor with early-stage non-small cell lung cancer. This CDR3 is CASSEGGEAQYF. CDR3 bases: TGTGCCAGCAGTGAAGGAGGGGAAGCGCAGTATTTT.